This T cell receptor (beta chain) originates from a study of T cells expressing NK-cell markers. The CDR3 spans 14 residues. Germline V gives CDR1 ENHRY, CDR2 SYGVKD. Following a re-call of the 5' RACE reads, TCRdb has one entry per CDR3 protein and lacks DNA. This sample's table has some 280,000 distinct CDR3 sequences. The receptor comes from a man between 18 and 29 years old in good health. The sequencing input was blood T cells: a sorted CD56 or NKG2C T cell subset, CD4+ or CD8+ T cells, or bulk PBMC T cells (not recorded which). The rearrangement links TRBV10-3 to TRBJ2-2. The CDR3 sequence is CAISESIRRGELFF.